The clone carrying this TCR beta chain was counted only a few times. Its cognate antigen is unknown. V shed 5 bases and J 1 base; nucleotides not matched to a gene: 3. The CDR3 runs to 14 residues. CDR1 and CDR2 from the germline V gene are SGHNT and YYREEE (reference sequence). This specimen comes from a study of beta chain features in type 1 diabetes. Reverse transcription of all isolated RNA meant that expressed TCRB transcripts were sequenced. The table came from immunoSEQ multiplex PCR; TCRdb's copy has only in-frame clones and leaves some out. The sample records 150,000 to 200,000 clones, about 9.1% being singletons. Findings and limits, study-wide: In type 1 diabetes patients, VDJ junctions had fewer insertions; deletions at these junctions were more frequent. cDNA sequencing could over-represent cells with high TCR expression.

Material: central memory CD4+ T cells from blood. The V and J genes are TRBV5-4 and TRBJ2-1; 7 nucleotides align to TRBD1. The receptor was isolated from a woman younger than 30 in good health. CDR3 DNA sequence: TGTGCCAGCAGAGGGGACAGATCCTACAATGAGCAGTTCTTC. Encoded protein: CASRGDRSYNEQFF.